This record looks at one T cell receptor beta chain sequence and its context. Trimming removed 5 bases from V and 8 bases from J, with 14 bases in between. CDR3 length: 14 amino acids. The germline V gene has CDR1 SGHTS and CDR2 YDEGEE. Method: immunoSEQ multiplex PCR; TCRdb's copy keeps in-frame clones and lacks some. Of roughly 100,000 clones in the sample, about 80% are singletons; the top ten hold under 15%. The sample is drawn from a study of control samples from healthy donors and cancer patients. The rearrangement joins TRBV5-8 to TRBJ1-6; tentatively, D is TRBD1 (6 bases). The receptor's source is a woman in her forties or fifties in good health. Sequences were obtained from blood. Here the CDR3 DNA reads TGTGCCAGCAGACTACAGGGAAATTATTCACCCCTCCACTTT. Its translation is CASRLQGNYSPLHF.